This TCR beta chain came from a study of a mutant IDH1 vaccine in newly diagnosed glioma. Study information: Vaccine dosing followed radiotherapy by 4-6 weeks, or accompanied temozolomide cycles. Averaging roughly 40 years of age, treated patients were about 60% male and approximately 40% female.

The time point is: week 11, during vaccination. All doses held 300 ug of mutant IDH1 20-mer peptide, with topical imiquimod. Using immunoSEQ multiplex PCR, the repertoire was profiled, and TCRdb retains in-frame clones only, with some absent. In the table there are around 100,000 clones, roughly nine tenths of which are singletons. V was shortened by 2 bases and J by 7 bases, with 7 bases between the two germline ends. Germline V gives CDR1 SGHRS, CDR2 YFSETQ. The CDR3 runs 12 residues. General study findings and limits: Induction of immune responses by the vaccine occurred in roughly 93% of patients.

Comment on this clone: Its antigen is as yet unknown.

The receptor was isolated from a woman between 45 and 60 years old with glioma. The source was PBMCs, collected from a glioma patient whose treatment included an IDH1 peptide vaccine. This chain joins TRBV5-1 and TRBJ2-1; D is unclear. The CDR3 reads CASSFYGNEQFF. In DNA, the CDR3 is TGCGCCAGCAGCTTCTATGGTAATGAGCAGTTCTTC. Full variable domain (rest looked up from reference TRBV5-1 and TRBJ2-1): KAGVTQTPRYLIKTRGQQVTLSCSPISGHRSVSWYQQTPGQGLQFLFEYFSETQRNKGNFPGRFSGRQFSNSRSEMNVSTLELGDSALYLCASSFYGNEQFFGPGTRLTVL.